The 20 T cell receptor beta chains below all came from one sample that was sequenced in a study of blood T cell repertoires in COVID-19. The table came from immunoSEQ multiplex PCR; TCRdb's copy has only in-frame clones and leaves some out. The sample gives about 490,000 clones, 75% to 90% of which show up once; 3.2% is in the top ten. Source material: peripheral blood. Source of these receptors: a human donor in a cohort sampled during active COVID-19.

CDR3 region: CASSQEERVNYGYTF. Written as DNA, the CDR3 is TGCGCCAGCAGCCAAGAAGAGAGGGTTAACTATGGCTACACCTTC. This sequence joins TRBV4-1 and TRBJ1-2; D is uncertain. V lost 0 bases to trimming and J lost 1 base, with 9 bases between them. The CDR3 loop spans 15 amino acids. The germline V gene has CDR1 MGHRA and CDR2 YSYEKL.

V gene TRBV18 combines with J gene TRBJ1-1; 9 bases line up with TRBD1. Trimming at V came to 2 bases and at J to 6 bases, leaving 10 bases not matched to a gene. This CDR3 is built from 16 residues. The germline gives CDR1 KGHSH, CDR2 LQKENI. Here the CDR3 DNA reads TGTGCCAGCTCACCAGAACGGGACAGGGTGGGGGCTGAAGCTTTCTTT. This codes for CASSPERDRVGAEAFF.

The table lists this clone with a count of one. The chain combines TRBV11-2 with TRBJ2-7; TRBD1 aligns across 8 bases. The V and J ends lost 5 bases and 4 bases, in that order; junction bases with no gene match: 10. CDR3 length equals 15 residues. Germline assignment: CDR1 SGHAT and CDR2 FQNNGV. In DNA, the CDR3 is TGTGCCAGCAGCGATCGATCAGGGGGCGATTACGAGCAGTACTTC. It translates to CASSDRSGGDYEQYF.

The V and J genes are TRBV19 and TRBJ1-2; 8 nucleotides match TRBD1. This CDR3 has 14 residues. The trim removed 5 bases at V and 10 bases at J, leaving 12 bases unmatched. Germline values: CDR1 LNHDA, CDR2 SQIVND (reference sequence). The chain's CDR3 is CASSPGTGRRDYTF. Here the CDR3 DNA reads TGTGCCAGTAGTCCAGGGACAGGTCGCCGCGACTACACCTTC.

The CDR3 sequence is CASSPRTSGETQYF. DNA of the CDR3: TGCGCCAGCAGCCCCAGGACATCCGGAGAGACCCAGTACTTC. This sequence joins TRBV5-1 and TRBJ2-5, with D tentatively TRBD1 (5 bases). This CDR3 is 14 amino acids long. Germline loops: CDR1 SGHRS, CDR2 YFSETQ. The V end was cut by 4 bases, the J end by 4 bases, with 14 bases between.

This chain uses TRBV6-5 with TRBJ1-2; no clear D gene. CDR3 length equals 11 residues. The V and J ends lost 6 bases and 8 bases respectively, with 10 bases between them. The V gene's germline CDR1 is MNHEY and CDR2 SVGAGI. Here the CDR3 DNA reads TGTGCCAGCAGCCCCGCGGGGGGCTACACCTTC. Protein product: CASSPAGGYTF.

The gene calls are TRBV24-1 and TRBJ2-1, with 7 bases identical to TRBD1. V was clipped by 7 bases and J by 5 bases; unmatched bases: 10. This CDR3 region has 15 residues. The germline gives CDR1 KGHDR, CDR2 SFDVKD. The DNA of the CDR3 is TGTGCCACCAGCCCAATCCGGGACAGCCACAATGAGCAGTTCTTC. Protein product: CATSPIRDSHNEQFF.

This clone was recorded a few times. The chain has TRBV14 and TRBJ1-6, with 7 nucleotides matching TRBD1. Germline trimming cut 5 bases from V and 5 bases from J; bases unmatched to any gene: 6. The CDR3 has 15 amino acids. From germline, CDR1 is SGHDN and CDR2 FVKESK. The CDR3 DNA reads TGTGCCAGCAGCGTCTCCGGGACAGATAATTCACCCCTCCACTTT. Protein product: CASSVSGTDNSPLHF.

The gene calls are TRBV29-1 and TRBJ2-1; TRBD2 aligns across 12 bases. This CDR3 is 13 amino acids long. The germline CDR1 and CDR2 sequences are SQVTM and ANQGSEA. V trimming: 7 bases; J trimming: 10 bases; junction bases outside the gene matches: 8. The CDR3, as DNA: TGCAGCGCTGTACTAGCGGGAGGTGGGGAGCAGTTCTTC. This gives the protein CSAVLAGGGEQFF.

In DNA, the CDR3 is TGTGCCAGCAGTGACTCGCTAGATACTAGCGGGCCGCCAAGCACAGATACGCAGTATTTT. Its protein is CASSDSLDTSGPPSTDTQYF. V gene TRBV6-4 combines with J gene TRBJ2-3, with 9 bases aligning to TRBD2. Trimming cost V 0 bases and J 0 bases; bases outside gene matches: 13. The length of the CDR3 is 20 residues. Germline V gene sequence: CDR1 MRHNA, CDR2 SNTAGT.

This clone was observed at least ten times. The gene calls are TRBV9 and TRBJ2-5, with D perhaps TRBD1 (5 bases). Between the trimmed V and J ends, which lost 2 bases and 2 bases, there was a span of 10 bases. Per the germline V gene, CDR1 is SGDLS and CDR2 is YYNGEE. The CDR3 covers 14 residues. The CDR3 is CASSVQGVQETQYF. The CDR3, as DNA: TGTGCCAGCAGCGTGCAGGGTGTGCAAGAGACCCAGTACTTC.

The chain links TRBV28 to TRBJ1-2, with D unclear. V was trimmed by 2 bases and J by 2 bases, leaving 9 bases between them. The CDR3 extends over 14 amino acids. Germline V CDR1 and CDR2: MDHEN, SYDVKM. The CDR3 here is CASSLTVRNYGYTF. The CDR3 nucleotides are TGTGCCAGCAGTTTAACGGTACGGAACTATGGCTACACCTTC.

The rearrangement uses TRBV10-3 and TRBJ1-1, with TRBD1 matching over 7 bases. CDR3 length: 17 residues. The V and J ends lost 0 bases and 3 bases, in that order; junction bases with no gene match: 10. Germline CDR1 is ENHRY and CDR2 is SYGVKD. The CDR3 loop is CAISESQGPRGDTEAFF. In nucleotides, the CDR3 is TGTGCCATCAGTGAGTCACAGGGGCCGAGAGGGGACACTGAAGCTTTCTTT.

The V and J genes are TRBV7-2 and TRBJ2-7, with 8 bases fitting TRBD2. The CDR3 sequence is 15 residues long. Per the germline V gene, CDR1 is SGHTA and CDR2 is FQGNSA. Trimming removed 6 bases from V and 1 base from J; junction bases left unmatched: 8. CDR3 coding DNA: TGTGCCAGCAGTCCAATAGCGGGATTTTCCTACGAGCAGTACTTC. Its protein product is CASSPIAGFSYEQYF. The full variable domain, in which reference TRBV7-2 and TRBJ2-7 provide the parts outside the CDR3, is GAGVSQSPSNKVTEKGKDVELRCDPISGHTALYWYRQSLGQGLEFLIYFQGNSAPDKSGLPSDRFSAERTGGSVSTLTIQRTQQEDSAVYLCASSPIAGFSYEQYFGPGTRLTVT.

The chain joins TRBV5-6 to TRBJ2-5, with D possibly TRBD2 on 8 matching bases. The ends were cut back, 2 bases at V and 5 bases at J, with 16 bases in the middle. CDR3 length equals 15 residues. Germline CDR1 SGHDT, CDR2 YYEEEE. CDR3 DNA sequence: TGTGCCAGCAGCTTTATAGGGGGCGGGAGGGAGACCCAGTACTTC. Its translation is CASSFIGGGRETQYF.

This rearrangement joins TRBV5-8 to TRBJ2-7; TRBD1 aligns across 8 bases. V gave up 4 bases and J gave up 8 bases; unmatched junction bases: 17. In germline, CDR1 is SGHTS, CDR2 YDEGEE. This CDR3 has 16 residues. CDR3 DNA: TGTGCCAGCAGCCGCGAAGGTCCGGGACAGGCGCTGCAGCAGTACTTC. It translates to CASSREGPGQALQQYF.

The V gene is TRBV29-1, the J gene TRBJ2-7, with 8 bases aligning to TRBD1. Germline lookup yields CDR1 SQVTM and CDR2 ANQGSEA. Losses at the gene ends were 5 bases for V and 7 bases for J; bases not matched to a gene: 7. The CDR3 has 12 residues. The CDR3 loop reads CSVRTGWREQYF. DNA of the CDR3: TGCAGCGTTAGGACAGGGTGGAGGGAGCAGTACTTC.

Worth noting for this clone: Other nucleotide sequences in the sample specify the same CDR3. J is TRBJ2-7 and V is TRBV7-9; 7 bases match TRBD2. The CDR3 is 14 amino acids. Trimming cost V 3 bases and J 2 bases; bases outside gene matches: 4. In germline, CDR1 is SEHNR, CDR2 FQNEAQ (reference sequence). The CDR3 DNA reads as TGTGCCAGCAGCTTTTCTAGCGGTACCTACGAGCAGTACTTC. The encoded protein is CASSFSSGTYEQYF.

V and J are TRBV5-6 and TRBJ2-3; 9 bases map to TRBD2. Trimming cost V 2 bases and J 4 bases; bases outside gene matches: 8. The CDR3 length is 16 residues. The germline CDR1 and CDR2 sequences are SGHDT and YYEEEE. The CDR3 DNA reads as TGTGCCAGCAGCTTCTCGCCTAGCGGGGCGGCAGATACGCAGTATTTT. This gives the protein CASSFSPSGAADTQYF.

On this clone: The same CDR3 also results from other DNA sequences found in this sample. The rearrangement uses TRBV5-5 and TRBJ1-5; D is perhaps TRBD1 (6 bases). Per the germline V gene, CDR1 is SGHKS and CDR2 is YYEKEE (reference sequence). The V end lost 3 bases, the J end lost 1 base, and 8 bases lay between the germline ends. The CDR3 totals 14 residues. CDR3 DNA: TGTGCCAGCAGCTCTACAGGGAGCAATCAGCCCCAGCATTTT. Translation: CASSSTGSNQPQHF.